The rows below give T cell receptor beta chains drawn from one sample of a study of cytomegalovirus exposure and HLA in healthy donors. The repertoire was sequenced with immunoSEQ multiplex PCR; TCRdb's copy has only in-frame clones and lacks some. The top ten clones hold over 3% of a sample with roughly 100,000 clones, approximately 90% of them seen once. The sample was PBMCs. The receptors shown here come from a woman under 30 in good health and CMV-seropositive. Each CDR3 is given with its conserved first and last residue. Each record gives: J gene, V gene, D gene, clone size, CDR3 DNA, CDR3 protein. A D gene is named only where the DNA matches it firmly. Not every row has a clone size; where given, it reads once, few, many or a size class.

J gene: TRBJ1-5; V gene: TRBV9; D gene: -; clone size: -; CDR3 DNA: TGTGCCAGCAGCGTAGGAACAGGCAATCAGCCCCAGCATTTT; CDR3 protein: CASSVGTGNQPQHF
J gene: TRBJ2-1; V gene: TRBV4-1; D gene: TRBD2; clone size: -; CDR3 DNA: TGCGCCAGCAGCCGCTCGGTGATAGCGGGAACGAATGAGCAGTTCTTC; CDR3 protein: CASSRSVIAGTNEQFF
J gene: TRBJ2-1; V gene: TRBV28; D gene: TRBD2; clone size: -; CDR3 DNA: TGTGCCAGCAGAACCCAGACGGGACTAGCGGGAGGGGGCAATGAGCAGTTCTTC; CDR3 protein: CASRTQTGLAGGGNEQFF
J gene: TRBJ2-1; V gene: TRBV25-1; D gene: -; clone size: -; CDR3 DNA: TGTGCCAGCAGTGAAACTGGCTACAATGAGCAGTTCTTC; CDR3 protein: CASSETGYNEQFF
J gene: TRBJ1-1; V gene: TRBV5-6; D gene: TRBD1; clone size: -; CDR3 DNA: TGTGCCAGCAGCCCGGGGAAGGGGGCGCGCACTGAAGCTTTCTTT; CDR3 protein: CASSPGKGARTEAFF
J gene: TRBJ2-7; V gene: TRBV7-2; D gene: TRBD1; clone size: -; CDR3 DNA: TGTGCCAGCAGCCCCCGGACAGGGCCCTACGAGCAGTACTTC; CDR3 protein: CASSPRTGPYEQYF
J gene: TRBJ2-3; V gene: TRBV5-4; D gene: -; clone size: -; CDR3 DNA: TGTGCCAGCAGCCAGGCAAGGAGCAGCGGTACTATCACAGATACGCAGTATTTT; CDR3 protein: CASSQARSSGTITDTQYF
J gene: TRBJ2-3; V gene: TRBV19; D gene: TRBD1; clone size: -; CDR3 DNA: TGTGCCAGTGGGGACAGTCTTTATCTAGATACGCAGTATTTT; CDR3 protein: CASGDSLYLDTQYF
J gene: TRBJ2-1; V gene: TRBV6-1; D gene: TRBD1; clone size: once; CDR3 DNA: TGTGCCAGCAGAGACAGGGGATTCTCCTACAATGAGCAGTTCTTC; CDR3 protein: CASRDRGFSYNEQFF
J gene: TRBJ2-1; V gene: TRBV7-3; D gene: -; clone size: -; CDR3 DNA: TGTGCCAGCAGCCTAAGCGGCTCCACCTGGGAGCAGTTCTTC; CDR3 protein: CASSLSGSTWEQFF
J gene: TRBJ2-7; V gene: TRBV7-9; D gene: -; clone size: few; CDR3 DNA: TGTGCCAGCAGCGGAGGGGCCCTGGACGAGCAGTACTTC; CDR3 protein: CASSGGALDEQYF
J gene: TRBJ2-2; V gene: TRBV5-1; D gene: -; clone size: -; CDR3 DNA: TGCGCCAGCGGTTCGGGCGGGGAGCTGTTTTTT; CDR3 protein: CASGSGGELFF
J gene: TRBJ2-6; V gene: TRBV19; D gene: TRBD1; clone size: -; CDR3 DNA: TGTGCCAGTAGTCACTCAGGGGGACCTGGGGCCAACGTCCTGACTTTC; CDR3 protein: CASSHSGGPGANVLTF
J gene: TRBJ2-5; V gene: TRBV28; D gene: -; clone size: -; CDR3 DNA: TGTGCCAGCAGCCTCGGTCGGGGGCAAGAGACCCAGTACTTC; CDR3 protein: CASSLGRGQETQYF
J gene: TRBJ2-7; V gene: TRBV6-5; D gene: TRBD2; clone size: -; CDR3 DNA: TGTGCCAGCAGTCGGACTAGCGGGAAAAACGAGCAGTACTTC; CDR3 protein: CASSRTSGKNEQYF
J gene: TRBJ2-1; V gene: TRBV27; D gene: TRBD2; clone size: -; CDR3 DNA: TGTGCCAGCAAAGCTAGCGGGGGTAATGAGCAGTTCTTC; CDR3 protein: CASKASGGNEQFF
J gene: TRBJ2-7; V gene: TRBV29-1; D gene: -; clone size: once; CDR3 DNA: TGCAGCGTTGATTCTTCTCCGGGGTACGAGCAGTACTTC; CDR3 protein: CSVDSSPGYEQYF
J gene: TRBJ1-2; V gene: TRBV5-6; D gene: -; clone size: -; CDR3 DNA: TGTGCCAGCAGCTTGGCTAAGGAGGCAGCTAACTATGGCTACACCTTC; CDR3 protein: CASSLAKEAANYGYTF
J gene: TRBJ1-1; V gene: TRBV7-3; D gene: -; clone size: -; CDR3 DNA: TGTGCCAGCAGCCAAACAGGACGTACTGAAGCTTTCTTT; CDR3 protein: CASSQTGRTEAFF
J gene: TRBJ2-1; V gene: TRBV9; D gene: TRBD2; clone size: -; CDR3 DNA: TGTGCCAGCAGCGTAGATCGGGGGGGGCCGAGTGAGCAGTTCTTC; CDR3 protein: CASSVDRGGPSEQFF
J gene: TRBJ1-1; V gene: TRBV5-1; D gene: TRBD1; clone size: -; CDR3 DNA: TGCGCCAGCAGCTTACCTAGACAGGGAAGGAGCTATAAAGACACTGAAGCTTTCTTT; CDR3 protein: CASSLPRQGRSYKDTEAFF
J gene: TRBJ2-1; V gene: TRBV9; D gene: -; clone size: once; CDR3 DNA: TGTGCCAGCAGCGTAGACGGCGGGCCCTCCTACAATGAGCAGTTCTTC; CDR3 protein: CASSVDGGPSYNEQFF
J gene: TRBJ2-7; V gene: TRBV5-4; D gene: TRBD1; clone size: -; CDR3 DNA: TGTGCCAGCAGCTCGCTTGGGACAGGGATGTCCTACGAGCAGTACTTC; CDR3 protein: CASSSLGTGMSYEQYF
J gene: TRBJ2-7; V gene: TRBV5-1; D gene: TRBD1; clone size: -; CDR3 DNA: TGCGCCAGCAGCTTGGTTGGGACAGGGACCTACGAGCAGTACTTC; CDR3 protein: CASSLVGTGTYEQYF
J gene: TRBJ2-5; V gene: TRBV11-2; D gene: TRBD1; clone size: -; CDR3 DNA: TGTGCCAGCAGCTTAGGAACAGGGGTTGAAGAGACCCAGTACTTC; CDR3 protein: CASSLGTGVEETQYF
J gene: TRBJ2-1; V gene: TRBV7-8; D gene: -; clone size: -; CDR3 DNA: TGTGCCAGCAGCCGTACGACTGGGAATGAGCAGTTCTTC; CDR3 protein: CASSRTTGNEQFF
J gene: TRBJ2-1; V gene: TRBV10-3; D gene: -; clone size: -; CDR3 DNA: TGTGCCATCAGGGACTACTGGGTAAATGAGCAGTTCTTC; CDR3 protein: CAIRDYWVNEQFF